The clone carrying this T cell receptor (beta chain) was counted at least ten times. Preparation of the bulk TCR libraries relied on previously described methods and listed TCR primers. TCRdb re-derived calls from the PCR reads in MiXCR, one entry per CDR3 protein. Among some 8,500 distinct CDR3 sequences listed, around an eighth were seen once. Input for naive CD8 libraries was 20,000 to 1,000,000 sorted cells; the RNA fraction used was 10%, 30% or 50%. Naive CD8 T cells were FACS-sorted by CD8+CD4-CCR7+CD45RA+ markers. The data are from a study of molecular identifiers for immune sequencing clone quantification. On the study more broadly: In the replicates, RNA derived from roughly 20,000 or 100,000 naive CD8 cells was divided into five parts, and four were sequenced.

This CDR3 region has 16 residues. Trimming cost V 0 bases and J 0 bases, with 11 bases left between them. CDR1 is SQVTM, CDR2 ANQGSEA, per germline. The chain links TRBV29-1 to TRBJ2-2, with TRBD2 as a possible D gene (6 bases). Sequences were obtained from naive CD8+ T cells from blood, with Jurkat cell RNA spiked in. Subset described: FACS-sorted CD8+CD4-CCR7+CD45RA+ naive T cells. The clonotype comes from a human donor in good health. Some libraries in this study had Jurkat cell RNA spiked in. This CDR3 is CSVEDRQRANTGELFF. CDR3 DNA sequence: TGCAGCGTTGAAGATCGGCAGCGGGCGAACACCGGGGAGCTGTTTTTT.